This is a list of T cell receptor beta chains from one sample in a study of blood T cell repertoires in COVID-19. Data came from immunoSEQ multiplex PCR; TCRdb stores just in-frame clones and leaves some out. The table includes some 52,000 clones, roughly 91% detected once. The sample consisted of peripheral blood. These receptors originate from a human donor in a cohort sampled during active COVID-19. Each CDR3 is given with its conserved first and last residue. D genes are given only for firm matches. Size tells how often a clone was seen (once, few, many) or the class of an expanded clone, and some rows leave it out.

TRBJ1-1	.	.	TRBV10-2	CASSESKVLSSRRRTEAFF	TGCGCCAGCAGTGAGTCAAAGGTTCTTTCTTCTAGGCGGAGGACTGAAGCTTTCTTT
TRBJ2-1	once	TRBD2	TRBV7-9	CASSFELAADYNEQFF	TGTGCCAGCAGCTTCGAGCTAGCGGCAGACTACAATGAGCAGTTCTTC
TRBJ2-1	.	TRBD2	TRBV6-1	CASSEFRDYNEQFF	TGTGCCAGCAGTGAATTCCGGGACTATAATGAGCAGTTCTTC
TRBJ1-2	.	.	TRBV18	CASSPSDSGIYGYTF	TGTGCCAGCTCCCCATCTGATTCAGGGATCTATGGCTACACCTTC
TRBJ1-3	.	.	TRBV10-2	CASSQQGGSVAIYF	TGCGCCAGCAGCCAACAAGGAGGTTCTGTGGCCATATATTTT
TRBJ2-5	.	.	TRBV2	CASSLFDSGETQYF	TGTGCCAGCAGTCTTTTTGACAGCGGGGAGACCCAGTACTTC
TRBJ1-1	.	.	TRBV6-4	CASSEGRNTEAFF	TGTGCCAGCAGTGAGGGGAGGAACACTGAAGCTTTCTTT
TRBJ2-5	.	.	TRBV5-1	CASSLVFETQYF	TGCGCCAGCAGCTTGGTATTCGAGACCCAGTACTTC
TRBJ1-1	.	.	TRBV5-1	CASRRQENTEAFF	TGCGCCAGCAGACGGCAGGAGAACACTGAAGCTTTCTTT
TRBJ2-7	.	TRBD2	TRBV10-2	CASSPLGGYEQYF	TGCGCCAGCTCACCCCTCGGGGGGTACGAGCAGTACTTC
TRBJ1-2	once	TRBD1	TRBV25-1	CASSQQGRRGYTF	TGTGCCAGCAGTCAACAGGGGCGGCGTGGCTACACCTTC
TRBJ1-2	.	TRBD1	TRBV10-3	CAISAGTGVNYGYTF	TGTGCCATCAGTGCCGGAACAGGGGTTAATTATGGCTACACCTTC
TRBJ2-1	.	TRBD2	TRBV5-1	CASISGVGLAREQFF	TGCGCCAGCATATCCGGCGTGGGACTAGCCCGTGAGCAGTTCTTC
TRBJ2-7	.	.	TRBV28	CASSSPSLAQYF	TGTGCCAGCAGTTCTCCTTCCCTGGCGCAGTACTTC
TRBJ2-5	.	.	TRBV6-4	CASSDPSPQETQYF	TGTGCCAGCAGTGACCCTAGCCCACAAGAGACCCAGTACTTC
TRBJ2-2	.	TRBD1	TRBV5-1	CASSTGQGATGELFF	TGCGCCAGCAGCACGGGACAGGGGGCGACCGGGGAGCTGTTTTTT
TRBJ1-3	.	TRBD1	TRBV7-9	CASSLEGQGSGNTIYF	TGTGCCAGCAGCCTAGAGGGACAGGGCTCTGGAAACACCATATATTTT
TRBJ2-7	few	TRBD2	TRBV10-3	CAISEPGLAGELQYF	TGTGCCATCAGTGAGCCGGGACTAGCGGGAGAATTGCAGTACTTC
TRBJ2-7	once	.	TRBV4-1	CASSQTELSGLYEQYF	TGCGCCAGCAGCCAGACGGAACTGAGCGGCCTCTACGAGCAGTACTTC
TRBJ2-7	few	TRBD2	TRBV11-2	CASSRLPGLAGNYEQYF	TGTGCCAGCAGCCGCCTGCCGGGACTAGCGGGAAATTACGAGCAGTACTTC
TRBJ2-5	.	TRBD1	TRBV24-1	CATKWGQETERQETQYF	TGTGCCACCAAGTGGGGACAGGAAACCGAGAGGCAAGAGACCCAGTACTTC
TRBJ2-1	.	.	TRBV24-1	CATSDSGQADYNEQFF	TGTGCCACCAGTGATTCGGGACAAGCGGACTACAATGAGCAGTTCTTC
TRBJ1-5	.	TRBD1	TRBV7-2	CASSLDRGNQPQHF	TGTGCCAGCAGCTTGGACAGGGGCAATCAGCCCCAGCATTTT
TRBJ2-2	.	.	TRBV7-9	CASSPEGSLRAGELFF	TGTGCCAGCAGCCCAGAGGGTTCTTTGAGGGCCGGGGAGCTGTTTTTT
TRBJ2-1	few	TRBD2	TRBV27	CASNPIEGLAGNEQFF	TGTGCCAGCAACCCAATTGAGGGCCTAGCGGGAAACGAGCAGTTCTTC
TRBJ2-1	.	.	TRBV5-1	CASSFSSSYNEQFF	TGCGCCAGCAGCTTTTCGAGCTCCTACAATGAGCAGTTCTTC
TRBJ2-7	.	.	TRBV27	CASSLSLGPATYEQYF	TGTGCCAGCAGTTTATCGTTGGGGCCAGCAACCTACGAGCAGTACTTC
TRBJ2-7	.	TRBD2	TRBV2	CASSGLADEQYF	TGTGCCAGCAGTGGGCTAGCGGACGAGCAGTACTTC
TRBJ1-5	.	.	TRBV18	CASSPDVTLNQPQHF	TGTGCCAGCTCACCAGATGTGACACTGAATCAGCCCCAGCATTTT
TRBJ1-1	once	.	TRBV14	CASSGPGGAAFF	TGTGCCAGCAGCGGACCGGGGGGTGCAGCTTTCTTT
TRBJ1-4	.	TRBD1	TRBV5-1	CASSWGQGGEKLFF	TGCGCCAGCAGCTGGGGACAGGGGGGTGAAAAACTGTTTTTT
TRBJ2-1	.	TRBD2	TRBV28	CASSFLGLEINEQFF	TGTGCCAGCAGTTTCTTGGGACTAGAAATAAATGAGCAGTTCTTC
TRBJ1-1	.	.	TRBV28	CASSLRATEAFF	TGTGCCAGCAGCCTCAGGGCCACTGAAGCTTTCTTT
TRBJ1-5	.	.	TRBV11-2	CASSPTKGPGNQPQHF	TGTGCCAGCAGCCCGACGAAGGGGCCTGGCAATCAGCCCCAGCATTTT
TRBJ1-5	few	.	TRBV19	CASSIGRVSNQPQHF	TGTGCCAGTAGTATAGGAAGAGTTAGCAATCAGCCCCAGCATTTT
TRBJ2-3	.	.	TRBV30	CAWSVRGWDTQYF	TGTGCCTGGAGTGTCCGGGGTTGGGATACGCAGTATTTT
TRBJ2-3	.	TRBD1	TRBV6-5	CASSTGTGGTDTQYF	TGTGCCAGCAGCACAGGGACAGGAGGAACAGATACGCAGTATTTT
TRBJ2-7	.	TRBD2	TRBV27	CASSFIGREGPGEQYF	TGTGCCAGCAGTTTCATTGGGCGGGAGGGCCCGGGCGAGCAGTACTTC
TRBJ2-6	.	.	TRBV2	CAGREQAGANVLTF	TGTGCCGGACGGGAACAAGCTGGGGCCAACGTCCTGACTTTC
TRBJ2-7	.	TRBD1	TRBV19	CASSIRPSGTGVPSEQYF	TGTGCCAGTAGTATTCGTCCATCCGGGACAGGGGTTCCGTCTGAGCAGTACTTC
TRBJ1-3	.	.	TRBV12-3/TRBV12-4	CASRIASGNTIYF	TGTGCCAGCAGGATAGCCTCTGGAAACACCATATATTTT
TRBJ2-2	.	.	TRBV5-4	CASSLTTAYTGELFF	TGTGCCAGCAGCCTGACCACAGCCTACACCGGGGAGCTGTTTTTT
TRBJ1-5	.	TRBD1	TRBV28	CASSSPDRGGNQPQHF	TGTGCCAGCAGTTCCCCGGACAGGGGAGGCAATCAGCCCCAGCATTTT
TRBJ2-6	.	.	TRBV5-1	CASTLQGNGANVLTF	TGCGCCAGCACGTTACAGGGTAATGGGGCCAACGTCCTGACTTTC
TRBJ2-2	.	.	TRBV6-5	CASTPAPGTGELFF	TGTGCCAGCACACCCGCCCCGGGGACCGGGGAGCTGTTTTTT
TRBJ2-6	once	TRBD2	TRBV5-1	CASSLELAGFSGANVLTF	TGCGCCAGCAGCTTGGAGTTAGCGGGTTTCTCTGGGGCCAACGTCCTGACTTTC
TRBJ1-5	.	.	TRBV10-3	CAISGNSNQPQHF	TGTGCCATCAGCGGGAATAGCAATCAGCCCCAGCATTTT
TRBJ1-1	.	.	TRBV3-1/TRBV3-2	CASSLLGAVEAFF	TGTGCCAGCAGCCTCCTGGGGGCAGTTGAAGCTTTCTTT
TRBJ2-3	.	TRBD1	TRBV24-1	CATSEDRGRGTDTQYF	TGTGCCACCAGTGAAGACAGGGGTAGGGGCACAGATACGCAGTATTTT
TRBJ1-6	.	TRBD1	TRBV18	CASSPSGQGASPLHF	TGTGCCAGCTCACCAAGCGGACAGGGGGCTTCACCCCTCCACTTT
TRBJ1-1	few	.	TRBV27	CASSLAGRDTEAFF	TGTGCCAGCAGTTTAGCTGGGAGGGACACTGAAGCTTTCTTT
TRBJ2-5	.	TRBD2	TRBV2	CASSGSAGGAQETQYF	TGTGCCAGCAGTGGCTCGGCGGGAGGGGCCCAAGAGACCCAGTACTTC
TRBJ2-7	.	.	TRBV19	CASSTPPDGGYEQYF	TGTGCCAGTAGTACACCTCCGGACGGAGGCTACGAGCAGTACTTC
TRBJ1-4	.	.	TRBV19	CASSSNWAGNEKLFF	TGTGCCAGTAGTTCAAACTGGGCCGGTAATGAAAAACTGTTTTTT
TRBJ1-5	.	TRBD1	TRBV28	CASSFGTVSNQPQHF	TGTGCCAGCAGTTTCGGGACAGTAAGCAATCAGCCCCAGCATTTT
TRBJ2-7	.	TRBD2	TRBV7-2	CASSPGLAGAYEQYF	TGTGCCAGCAGCCCCGGACTAGCGGGAGCCTACGAGCAGTACTTC
TRBJ2-1	.	TRBD2	TRBV4-2	CASSQVAAGGPDYNEQFF	TGTGCCAGCAGCCAAGTAGCAGCGGGAGGGCCGGATTACAATGAGCAGTTCTTC